This T cell receptor (beta chain) was observed in a study of blood T cells in healthy people across ages (dated by TCRdb to between 2014 and 2017). Context from the whole study: In model experiments, template switching captured about one uniquely barcoded TCR beta cDNA molecule for every two T cells. Age-related changes in TCR beta repertoire diversity were measured in the study by deep sequencing normalized with unique cDNA molecular identifiers. The study analyzed two additional independent replicas of 1 million unique cDNA reads from the same blood draw for two donors, one aged 18 to 29 and one aged 80 or older. The donors were divided into four age groups: young (average roughly 17 years), middle-aged (approximately 39), aged (roughly 60) and long-lived (nearly 85). Overall results and qualifications from the work: There was a strong correlation between observed TCR beta diversity and the percentage of naive T cells measured by flow cytometry. Compared with the aged group, the long-lived group had more naive CD4+ T cells, fewer expanded clones and increased TCR diversity, suggesting age selection. Because donor CMV infection status was unknown, age-related changes in expanded clonotypes were potentially confounded. Total diversity estimates from one million sequenced T cells were considered lower bounds and underestimates. As age increased, observed TCR beta diversity per million T cells dropped in a roughly linear way, and a significant reduction was already evident by age approximately 40. Since profiling was done on bulk unsorted PBMCs, naive and antigen-experienced compartments could not be conclusively compared.

On this clonotype: Its antigen remains unidentified. Per-nucleotide qualities are absent, and no much larger clonotype sits a single base away.

Relative to germline, V is missing 7 bases and J is missing 2 bases, with 5 bases of the junction outside any gene match. The CDR3, from cysteine to phenylalanine, totals 14 residues. Only the CDR3 DNA stays, 42 bases, in frame from base 1. As encoded in the germline V gene, CDR1 is MNHEY while CDR2 is SVGAGI. Libraries were built with 5' RACE. The sequencer listed for this sample is Illumina HiSeq 2500. A second about 6 to 11 cycle PCR used a sample-barcoded 5' primer and a J-beta primer mix. Each TCR beta cDNA molecule received a unique molecular identifier from a template-switch 5' adaptor carrying 12 random nucleotides. At least 2.5 million CDR3-containing paired-end reads were obtained from each sample. The Mint cDNA synthesis kit, primed by a TRBC-specific oligonucleotide, was used to synthesize first-strand cDNA from all RNA. Following uracil-DNA glycosylase treatment, all cDNA underwent a first 18-cycle PCR with the universal primers M1SS and BC2_uni_R. The authors' pipeline ran thus. Each sample was normalized by randomly selecting 1 million high-quality reads, each carrying a distinct molecular identifier. Instead of being binned into consensus sequences, reads that shared molecular identifiers were thrown out. MiTCR, run with a Q25 quality threshold and the strictest error-elimination algorithm, handled CDR3 identification, clonotype clustering and error correction. A nonparametric unseen species model with Euler transformation was used to estimate lower-bound total TCR beta diversity. Using fastp at Q25 and MiXCR, TCRdb reprocessed the public reads and kept productive beta chains. Rows are combined by CDR3 protein, so each entry shows the most common genes and DNA. The V and J calls reflect TCRdb's pipeline rather than the authors' work. A total of hundreds of thousands of distinct CDR3 sequences appear in this sample, 20% to 25% of them only once. Just under 9.5% of the sample is in the top ten clones.

Donors were 30 to 45 systemically healthy Caucasian individuals from Russia aged 6 to 90 years. Approximately 10 milliliters of peripheral blood were collected from each donor into EDTA-treated Vacutainer tubes. PBMCs were isolated by Ficoll-Paque density-gradient centrifugation, with at least 6 million obtained per sample. Total RNA was extracted from PBMCs with Trizol reagent, with at least 5.5 micrograms obtained per sample. For every donor, an aliquot of PBMCs went through flow cytometry to measure the percentages of naive CD45RAhigh/CD27high T cells. The data were also submitted as part of a second study, on T cells of mothers and their children. As the second publication notes: The donors were nine systemically healthy Caucasian individuals, made up of three mothers and their six children. cDNA synthesis consumed the entire amount of extracted RNA, loaded at approximately 1.6 ug RNA in each 15 ul reaction. In the second PCR, the M1S primer introduced both the sample barcodes and 2-4 random nucleotides. Over 8 million TCR beta CDR3 reads came from each mother, compared with a few million reads from each child. Thymic selection shapes the output of TCR recombination in a similar way in related and unrelated pairs, and inherited differences have a minor effect. Normalized repertoire overlap in related mother-child pairs was always slightly higher than in unrelated mother-child pairs, but the difference was never significant. No persistent microchimeric T cell clones were found, with a detection sensitivity of approximately 110 clones per million clonotypes. To look for features that set related mother-child pairs apart from unrelated individuals, the researchers ran deep NGS to compare the TCR beta repertoires of mothers and children. Mothers averaged roughly 40 +/- 4 years of age and children averaged around 10 +/- 4 years. After adapter ligation with NEBNext reagents, the libraries were sequenced on Illumina HiSeq 2000 with 100+100 nt paired-end reads. Mother and child libraries were prepared a month apart and sequenced in separate runs to prevent cross-contamination. Between roughly 450,000 and 2,000,000 distinct TCR beta clonotypes were identified per donor. Naive TCR beta clonotypes were estimated from low-frequency clonotypes matched to each donor's FACS-determined naive share, without sorting.

Recombination joined TRBV6-5 with TRBJ1-5; a stretch of 7 junction bases matches TRBD1. The receptor's source is a boy aged 5-17 years in good health. The sequenced sample was blood. The CDR3 region has the sequence CASNSGGRNQPQHF. The DNA is as follows: TGTGCCAGCAATTCAGGGGGTCGCAATCAGCCCCAGCATTTT.